This TCR beta chain was recovered during a study of cytomegalovirus exposure and HLA in healthy donors. Whole-study results and caveats: Analysis performed later found approximately 17,000 TCR beta sequences associated with HLA alleles at 0.05 false discovery rate.

Researchers ran the PCR with 60 Vbeta and 13 Jbeta primers. The data were produced by immunoSEQ multiplex PCR, yet TCRdb's version contains in-frame clones alone and is incomplete. The data show 120,000 or so clones, with 77% seen just once and approximately 3.7% held by the top ten. On this clone: Its antigen is not identified.

Unmatched junction bases numbered 3, after V lost 2 bases and J lost 2 bases. Germline V CDR1 and CDR2: SGHRS, YFSETQ. The CDR3 consists of 15 residues. Each of the donors was a healthy bone marrow donor. The receptor was derived from a human donor in good health. The specimen sequenced was PBMCs. The chain employs TRBV5-1 and TRBJ2-1; 8 bases agree with TRBD1. The CDR3 DNA reads as TGCGCCAGCAGCTTTCAGGGGGCGCCCTACAATGAGCAGTTCTTC. It is translated as CASSFQGAPYNEQFF.